The TCR beta chain under discussion was sequenced for a study of blood T cell repertoires in COVID-19. Study overall: Acute-phase and convalescent COVID-19 samples originated in the United States, Italy and Spain. T cells, B-cell-depleted T cells, or PBMCs provided the cDNA or gDNA that served as material.

Germline loops: CDR1 MGHDK, CDR2 SYGVNS. CDR3 length equals 15 residues. V lost 4 bases, J lost 0 bases, and 12 bases lay in between. Study processing details: Nucleated cell number was recorded as an estimate derived from reference gene primer amplification. The data were produced by immunoSEQ multiplex PCR, yet TCRdb's version contains in-frame clones alone and is incomplete. Clone size and the V and J calls come from that table; the DNA yielded D and trimming. The sample carries about 26,000 clones, about 85% recorded once. The sequence was obtained from a man aged 50 or older with active or convalescent COVID-19. The specimen was peripheral blood. This rearrangement joins TRBV25-1 to TRBJ1-2; possible D gene TRBD1, 5 bases. CDR3 sequence: CASSVGTSANYGYTF. The CDR3 DNA sequence: TGTGCCAGCAGTGTTGGGACTTCAGCTAACTATGGCTACACCTTC.